This T cell receptor beta chain was captured in a study of CXCR3-negative and CXCR3-positive naive CD8 T cells. With regard to this clonotype: Its antigen is unidentified.

The method, 5' RACE with UMI labels, was used to prepare the TRB cDNA libraries. TCRdb re-analyzed the 5' RACE reads; it lists each CDR3 protein once, without DNA. The record lists 150,000 to 180,000 distinct CDR3 sequences, of which the ten most abundant hold nearly 0.5%. Study findings and constraints: The study found more hydrophobic TRB CDR3s in CXCR3-positive naive cells than in CXCR3-negative naive cells. Similar TRBV-TRBJ usage was seen in naive cells (both CXCR3-negative and CXCR3-positive), but memory cells differed. Cryopreserved cells showed partially decreased CXCR3 expression, and most assays used fresh PBMCs.

The CDR3 has 15 amino acids. CDR1 and CDR2 (germline): SGHDT, YYEEEE. CD45RO-CCR7+CD27+CD95- expression identified naive CD8+ T cells. The genes are TRBV5-6 and TRBJ2-7; TCRdb reports TRBD2, a call that lacks DNA to check it against. What was sequenced was naive CXCR3+ CD8+ T cells from blood. Sample subset: CD45RO-CCR7+CD27+CD95- naive CD8+ T cells expressing CXCR3 (TNR3+). This TCR came from a human donor in good health. Some clones in this sample may be carry-over from other donors' samples. The CDR3 spells CASSPTAGGYYEQYF.